The 28 T cell receptor beta chains below were found in one sample sequenced in a study of CD8+CD57+ T cells in acquired aplastic anemia. It was genomic DNA that served as the template for profiling TCR beta VDJ and CDR3. One entry per CDR3 protein results from TCRdb running MiXCR on the reads. The sample carries about 400,000 distinct CDR3 sequences, about 70% recorded once. Sequencing input: sorted CD4+, CD8+, or CD8+CD57+ T cells (not recorded which) from PBMCs. The receptors come from a human donor in good health, serving as a control.

As for this clonotype: Sequence at one end of the junction differs from germline and may be a read error. The V call is TRBV7-9, the J call TRBJ1-5; D is ambiguous. The germline CDR1 and CDR2 sequences are SEHNR and FQNEAQ (reference sequence). The CDR3 length is 14 residues. CDR3 nucleotide sequence: TGTGCCAGCAGCTTAGGCCTAGCGGGTGACAATGAGCAGTTT. Its translation: CASSLGLAGDNEQF.

This clonotype was picked up many times. The chain carries TRBV10-3 and TRBJ1-6, with TRBD1 matching 9 bases. The CDR3 is 13 amino acids. V lost 4 bases, J lost 9 bases, and 1 base stayed unmatched. In germline, CDR1 is ENHRY, CDR2 SYGVKD. The CDR3 coding sequence is TGTGCCATCAGTGGACAGGGGGGTTCACCCCTCCACTTT. It codes for CAISGQGGSPLHF.

This clonotype was detected ten times or more. The chain uses TRBV20-1 and TRBJ2-7; TRBD2 matches 13 bases. The CDR3 contains 15 residues. CDR1 DFQATT and CDR2 SNEGSKA come from the germline V gene (reference sequence). The ends lost 2 bases at V and 2 bases at J; junction bases unmatched: 3. Here the CDR3 reads CSARRLAGGPYEQYF. Written as DNA, the CDR3 is TGCAGTGCTAGAAGACTAGCGGGGGGACCCTACGAGCAGTACTTC.

Comment on this clonotype: The junction and the germline gene differ at one end; a read error may be behind it. The chain joins TRBV5-1 to TRBJ1-1, with 7 bases aligning to TRBD1. CDR1 and CDR2 (germline): SGHRS, YFSETQ. The CDR3 consists of 15 residues. DNA for the CDR3: TGTGCCAGCAGCCCCCGACAGGGACTGAACACTGAAGCTTTCTTT. Its translation is CASSPRQGLNTEAFF. The entire variable domain, with the rest obtained from reference TRBV5-1 and TRBJ1-1, is as follows: KAGVTQTPRYLIKTRGQQVTLSCSPISGHRSVSWYQQTPGQGLQFLFEYFSETQRNKGNFPGRFSGRQFSNSRSEMNVSTLELGDSALYLCASSPRQGLNTEAFFGQGTRLTVV.

CDR3 loop: CASSPTGRGEAFF. The CDR3, as DNA: TGTGCCAGCAGTCCTACAGGGAGGGGTGAAGCTTTCTTT. This chain links TRBV3-1 with TRBJ1-1, with D possibly TRBD1 on 6 matching bases. The CDR3 spans 13 residues. Between the trimmed V and J ends, which lost 6 bases and 7 bases, there was a span of 15 bases. Germline CDR1 LGHDT, CDR2 YNNKEL (reference sequence). The full variable domain, in which reference TRBV3-1 and TRBJ1-1 provide the parts outside the CDR3, is DTAVSQTPKYLVTQMGNDKSIKCEQNLGHDTMYWYKQDSKKFLKIMFSYNNKELIINETVPNRFSPKSPDKAHLNLHINSLELGDSAVYFCASSPTGRGEAFFGQGTRLTVV.

As to this clonotype: A much bigger clone sits one base away, suggesting this may be a read error. The V and J genes are TRBV3-1 and TRBJ1-2; D gene ambiguous. The germline V gene encodes CDR1 LGHDT and CDR2 YNNKEL (reference sequence). The CDR3 is made up of 15 amino acids. CDR3 sequence (DNA): TGTGCCGGCAGCCAAGGCAGTCTGGACCGCTATGGCTACACCTTC. It codes for CAGSQGSLDRYGYTF.

The rearrangement uses TRBV7-4 and TRBJ2-7, with D perhaps TRBD1 (5 bases). CDR1 is SGHVT and CDR2 is SQSDAQ in the germline V gene. The CDR3 has 15 amino acids. With 5 bases removed from V and 0 bases from J, the gap between germline ends came to 14 bases. CDR3 sequence reads: CASSLAGPLSYEQYF. The DNA of the CDR3 is TGTGCCAGCAGCCTTGCAGGGCCCCTCTCCTACGAGCAGTACTTC.

This clonotype was found a few times. The chain carries TRBV9 and TRBJ1-1; D is unclear. Germline CDR1 SGDLS, CDR2 YYNGEE. This CDR3 contains 13 residues. The germline V and J ends were trimmed by 3 bases and 4 bases, with 10 bases remaining between them. The CDR3 nucleotides are TGTGCCAGCAGCGCGGGAGGGTCCACTGAAGCTTTCTTT. It encodes CASSAGGSTEAFF. Full variable domain (missing parts from reference TRBV9 and TRBJ1-1): DSGVTQTPKHLITATGQRVTLRCSPRSGDLSVYWYQQSLDQGLQFLIQYYNGEERAKGNILERFSAQQFPDLHSELNLSSLELGDSALYFCASSAGGSTEAFFGQGTRLTVV.

On this clonotype itself: At one of its ends the junction is not consistent with the germline gene, which may arise from a read error. The chain has TRBV2 and TRBJ2-5, with D tentatively TRBD2 (6 bases). The CDR3 length is 15 residues. In germline, CDR1 is SNHLY, CDR2 FYNNEI. The DNA for the CDR3 is TGTGCCAGCAGCGTGGGGAGGAGGGGCGTCGGGACCCTGTTCTTC. It is translated as CASSVGRRGVGTLFF.

As concerns this clonotype: A read error may account for a junction end that differs from germline. The V gene is TRBV9, the J gene TRBJ1-4, with D tentatively TRBD1 (6 bases). CDR3 size: 13 residues. Germline V gene sequence: CDR1 SGDLS, CDR2 YYNGEE. This CDR3 reads CASSLEGGEGYDF. The CDR3, as DNA: TGTGCCAGCAGCTTAGAAGGGGGGGAGGGGTACGATTTT.

This chain uses TRBV30 with TRBJ1-1; D not resolved. The CDR3 runs to 12 residues. Germline assignment: CDR1 GTSNPN and CDR2 SVGIG (reference sequence). The germline V and J ends were trimmed by 5 bases and 1 base, with 8 bases remaining between them. CDR3 coding DNA: TGTGCCTGGCGCCAAGAGAACACTGAAGCTTTCTTT. Translation gives CAWRQENTEAFF.

V gene TRBV5-1 combines with J gene TRBJ2-5; the D gene is possibly TRBD2 (5 bases). V shed 0 bases and J shed 7 bases, with 13 bases lying between them. This CDR3 is built from 14 residues. Germline CDR1 is SGHRS and CDR2 is YFSETQ. CDR3 sequence reads: CASSLGSVSGTQYF. The CDR3 coding sequence is TGCGCCAGCAGCTTGGGGTCGGTCAGCGGGACCCAGTACTTC.

This clonotype was observed at least ten times. The chain carries TRBV12-3 or TRBV12-4 and TRBJ2-1; D might be TRBD2 (6 bases). Trimming left V 6 bases short and J 0 bases short, with 15 bases between. CDR3 length: 16 residues. The CDR3 protein is CASRDRGGLSYNEQFF. CDR3 coding DNA: TGTGCCAGCAGGGATCGTGGGGGACTCTCCTACAATGAGCAGTTCTTC.

The sample holds a few counts of this clonotype. CDR3 region: CASSLSEKLFF. CDR3 sequence (DNA): TGTGCCAGCAGCTTATCGGAAAAACTGTTTTTT. The chain links TRBV7-6 to TRBJ1-4; no firm D call. Germline values: CDR1 SGHVS, CDR2 FNYEAQ. There are 11 residues in the CDR3. The germline V and J ends were trimmed by 2 bases and 8 bases, with 3 bases remaining between them.

This clonotype was detected a few times. The chain links TRBV7-3 to TRBJ1-2, with D perhaps matching TRBD1 (5 bases). The ends were cut back, 5 bases at V and 3 bases at J, with 16 bases in the middle. Germline V CDR1 and CDR2: SGHTA, FQGTGA. The CDR3 runs to 15 residues. The DNA for the CDR3 is TGTGCCAGCAGCCCGGGGACGATTAGGGACTATGGCTACACCTTC. It translates to CASSPGTIRDYGYTF.

The chain combines TRBV10-3 with TRBJ2-5; either TRBD1 or TRBD2 may fit D (5 bases each). The germline CDR1 and CDR2 sequences are ENHRY and SYGVKD. V lost 9 bases, J lost 5 bases, and 22 bases lay in between. This CDR3 has 15 residues. The chain's CDR3 is CAIKGNEGLGETQYF. In nucleotides, the CDR3 is TGTGCCATTAAGGGGAACGAGGGATTGGGGGAGACCCAGTACTTC.

The chain carries TRBV19 and TRBJ1-1, with 7 positions matching TRBD1. This CDR3 is 14 amino acids long. Germline V gene data show CDR1 as LNHDA and CDR2 as SQIVND (reference sequence). The J segment lost 7 bases and the V segment lost 5 bases, leaving 10 bases of the junction unmatched. The CDR3 sequence is CASSGTTGLGEAFF. The CDR3 DNA reads TGTGCCAGTAGTGGGACGACAGGGCTCGGTGAAGCTTTCTTT.

This clonotype has ten or more counts. The chain carries TRBV2 and TRBJ1-6; no clear D. Looked up from germline, CDR1 is SNHLY and CDR2 is FYNNEI. Trimming took 7 bases from V and 9 from J, leaving 13 bases between them. This CDR3 region has 13 residues. The CDR3 nucleotides are TGTGCCAGCATGAATCGGGTATCTTCACCCCTCCACTTT. It translates to CASMNRVSSPLHF.

As regards this clonotype: A read error may produce the germline difference seen at one junction end. The chain is built from TRBV14 and TRBJ2-7, with D possibly TRBD1 on 5 matching bases. Germline V gene sequence: CDR1 SGHDN, CDR2 FVKESK. The CDR3 is made up of 13 amino acids. This CDR3 is CASSRDSQGRHQF. In DNA, the CDR3 is TGTGCCAGCAGCCGAGATAGCCAGGGCAGGCACCAATTC.

The J gene is TRBJ2-5, the V gene TRBV2; D might be TRBD1 (6 bases). The CDR3 contains 15 residues. The V gene lost 6 bases and the J gene lost 5 bases, with 19 bases spanning the gap. From germline, CDR1 is SNHLY and CDR2 FYNNEI. In nucleotides, the CDR3 is TGTGCCAGCAGCCCCTTAAGGGGGTTGAGGGAGACCCAGTACTTC. This encodes CASSPLRGLRETQYF.

The chain links TRBV7-9 to TRBJ2-2; TRBD1 is a possible D gene (6 bases). The CDR3 is made up of 17 amino acids. V lost 5 bases and J lost 6, with 22 bases in between. Germline CDR1 SEHNR, CDR2 FQNEAQ (reference sequence). CDR3 sequence (DNA): TGTGCCAGCAGCGTGTCCGCGATGAGAGGGGGAGCCGGGGAGCTGTTTTTT. Translating gives CASSVSAMRGGAGELFF.

Remarks on this clonotype: The conserved closing phenylalanine or tryptophan is absent in this CDR3, likely reflecting a read error. Because the CDR3's place on the DNA is in doubt, the DNA is left out and the CDR3 is given as listed by TCRdb. The gene calls are TRBV19 and TRBJ1-5; the D call TRBD1 from the table was never checked on the DNA. CDR1 and CDR2 from the germline V gene are LNHDA and SQIVND (reference sequence). Counting both end residues, the CDR3 totals 15 amino acids. The CDR3 is CASSISGGVAHPPHL.

A note on this clonotype: Germline and junction disagree at one end, which may indicate a read error. V gene TRBV7-2 combines with J gene TRBJ1-2, with a possible D match to TRBD1 (6 bases). The CDR3 is 16 residues long. Per germline, CDR1 SGHTA and CDR2 FQGNSA. CDR3 protein: CASSPRQAGDGYGYTF. DNA of the CDR3: TGCGCCAGCAGCCCTCGTCAGGCAGGGGATGGCTATGGCTACACCTTC.

This chain connects TRBV7-3 to TRBJ1-2; D unresolved. Trimming removed 4 bases at V and 11 bases at J, with 20 bases between. Germline-derived CDR1 and CDR2 are SGHTA and FQGTGA. This CDR3 has 14 amino acids. In DNA, the CDR3 is TGTGCCAGCAGCTCGGCGGGCCGGAACACTGAATACACCTTC. Its translation is CASSSAGRNTEYTF.

This clonotype has more than one count but fewer than ten. Here the CDR3 reads CSARAGELFF. CDR3 DNA: TGCAGTGCTAGGGCCGGGGAGCTGTTTTTT. The rearrangement joins TRBV20-1 to TRBJ2-2; D call uncertain. Trimming stripped 3 bases from V and 6 bases from J, with 2 bases between. The CDR3 runs 10 residues. CDR1 and CDR2 from the germline V gene are DFQATT and SNEGSKA (reference sequence).

V and J are TRBV5-1 and TRBJ2-7; D perhaps matches TRBD1 (6 bases). The length of the CDR3 is 15 residues. Germline CDR1 SGHRS, CDR2 YFSETQ. The V end lost 1 base, the J end lost 0 bases, and 11 bases lay between the germline ends. CDR3 DNA sequence: TGCGCCAGCAGCTTGATGAGGACAGCCTCCTACGAGCAGTACTTC. Translation gives CASSLMRTASYEQYF. The entire variable domain, with the rest obtained from reference TRBV5-1 and TRBJ2-7, is as follows: KAGVTQTPRYLIKTRGQQVTLSCSPISGHRSVSWYQQTPGQGLQFLFEYFSETQRNKGNFPGRFSGRQFSNSRSEMNVSTLELGDSALYLCASSLMRTASYEQYFGPGTRLTVT.

The table lists this clonotype with many counts. CDR3 nucleotides: TGTGCCAGCAGCTTATCACGGACCCAAGAGACCCAGTACTTC. Protein product: CASSLSRTQETQYF. The chain carries TRBV13 and TRBJ2-5; D ambiguous. The germline CDR1 and CDR2 sequences are PRHDT and FYEKMQ (reference sequence). The germline V and J ends were trimmed by 2 bases and 1 base, with 8 bases remaining between them. There are 14 residues in the CDR3. Combining the CDR3 with reference TRBV13 and TRBJ2-5 gives the whole variable domain AAGVIQSPRHLIKEKRETATLKCYPIPRHDTVYWYQQGPGQDPQFLISFYEKMQSDKGSIPDRFSAQQFSDYHSELNMSSLELGDSALYFCASSLSRTQETQYFGPGTRLLVL.

This clonotype has ten or more counts. An end of the junction does not agree with germline; a read error may underlie this. The J gene is TRBJ2-7, the V gene TRBV5-1; a weak D match, TRBD1 (5 bases). The CDR3 runs to 13 residues. Germline CDR1 SGHRS, CDR2 YFSETQ. The CDR3 DNA follows: TGTGCCAGCAGCTTAGCCTCAGGGTACGAGCAGTACTTC. It is translated as CASSLASGYEQYF.